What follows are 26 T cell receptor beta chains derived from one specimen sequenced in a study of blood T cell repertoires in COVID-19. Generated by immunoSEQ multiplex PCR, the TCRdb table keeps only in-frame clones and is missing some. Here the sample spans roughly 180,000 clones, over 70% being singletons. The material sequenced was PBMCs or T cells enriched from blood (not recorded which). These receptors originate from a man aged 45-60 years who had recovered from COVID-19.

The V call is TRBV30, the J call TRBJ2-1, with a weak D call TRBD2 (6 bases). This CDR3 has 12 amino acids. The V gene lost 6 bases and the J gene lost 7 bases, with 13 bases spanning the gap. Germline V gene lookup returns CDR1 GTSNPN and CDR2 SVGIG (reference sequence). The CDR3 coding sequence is TGTGCCTGTCCGATGACTAGAAATGAGCAGTTCTTC. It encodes CACPMTRNEQFF.

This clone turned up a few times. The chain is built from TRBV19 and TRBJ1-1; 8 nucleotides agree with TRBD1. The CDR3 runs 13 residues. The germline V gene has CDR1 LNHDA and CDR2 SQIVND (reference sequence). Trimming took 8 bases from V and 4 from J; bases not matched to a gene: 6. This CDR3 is CASEAGGGTEAFF. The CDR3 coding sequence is TGTGCCAGTGAGGCAGGGGGCGGCACTGAAGCTTTCTTT.

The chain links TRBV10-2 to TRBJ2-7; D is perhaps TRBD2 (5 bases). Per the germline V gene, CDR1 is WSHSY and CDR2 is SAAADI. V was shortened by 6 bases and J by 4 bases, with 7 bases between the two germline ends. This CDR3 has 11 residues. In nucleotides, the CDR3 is TGCGCCAGCAGGGCGGGTTACGAGCAGTACTTC. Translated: CASRAGYEQYF.

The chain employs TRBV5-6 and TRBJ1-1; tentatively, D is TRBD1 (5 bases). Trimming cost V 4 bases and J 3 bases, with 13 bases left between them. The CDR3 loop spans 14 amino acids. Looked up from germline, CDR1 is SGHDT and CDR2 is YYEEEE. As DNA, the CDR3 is TGTGCCAGCAGCCGCCCGCAGGGATACACTGAAGCTTTCTTT. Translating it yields CASSRPQGYTEAFF.

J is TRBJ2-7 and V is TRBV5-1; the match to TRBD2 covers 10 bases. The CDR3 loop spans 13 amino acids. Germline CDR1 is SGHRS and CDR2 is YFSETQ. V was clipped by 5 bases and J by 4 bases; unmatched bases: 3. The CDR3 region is CASRASGSYEQYF. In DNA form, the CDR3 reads TGCGCCAGCAGGGCTAGCGGGAGTTACGAGCAGTACTTC.

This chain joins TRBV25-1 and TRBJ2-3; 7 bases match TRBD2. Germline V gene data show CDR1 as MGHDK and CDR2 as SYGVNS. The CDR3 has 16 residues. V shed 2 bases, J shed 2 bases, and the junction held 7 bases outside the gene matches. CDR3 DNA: TGTGCCAGCAGTGAACCCGGAGCGGGGCCCACAGATACGCAGTATTTT. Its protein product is CASSEPGAGPTDTQYF.

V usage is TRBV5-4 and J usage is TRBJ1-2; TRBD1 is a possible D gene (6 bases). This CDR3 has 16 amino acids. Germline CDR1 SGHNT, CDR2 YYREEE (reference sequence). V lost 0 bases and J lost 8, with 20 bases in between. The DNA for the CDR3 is TGTGCCAGCAGCTTGGGTACCCATTTACAAGGGGGAGGCTACACCTTC. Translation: CASSLGTHLQGGGYTF. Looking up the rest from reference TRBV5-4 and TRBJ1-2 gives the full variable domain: ETGVTQSPTHLIKTRGQQVTLRCSSQSGHNTVSWYQQALGQGPQFIFQYYREEENGRGNFPPRFSGLQFPNYSSELNVNALELDDSALYLCASSLGTHLQGGGYTFGSGTRLTVV.

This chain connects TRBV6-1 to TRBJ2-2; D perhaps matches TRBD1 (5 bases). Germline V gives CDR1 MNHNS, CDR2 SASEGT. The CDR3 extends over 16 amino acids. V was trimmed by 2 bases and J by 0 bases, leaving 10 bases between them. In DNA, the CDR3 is TGTGCCAGCAGTGAACGAGGCAGGGCGAACACCGGGGAGCTGTTTTTT. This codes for CASSERGRANTGELFF.

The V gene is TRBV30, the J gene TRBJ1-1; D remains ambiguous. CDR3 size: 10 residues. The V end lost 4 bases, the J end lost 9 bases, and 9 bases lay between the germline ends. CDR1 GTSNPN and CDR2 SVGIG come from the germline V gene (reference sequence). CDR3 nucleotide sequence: TGTGCCTGGAAGCGTGGCAAAGCTTTCTTT. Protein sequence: CAWKRGKAFF.

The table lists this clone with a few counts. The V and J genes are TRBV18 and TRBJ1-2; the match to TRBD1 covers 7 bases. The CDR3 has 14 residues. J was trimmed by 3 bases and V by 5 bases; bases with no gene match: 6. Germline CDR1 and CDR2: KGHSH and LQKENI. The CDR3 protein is CASSSQGSDYGYTF. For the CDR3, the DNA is TGTGCCAGCTCATCACAGGGGTCTGACTATGGCTACACCTTC.

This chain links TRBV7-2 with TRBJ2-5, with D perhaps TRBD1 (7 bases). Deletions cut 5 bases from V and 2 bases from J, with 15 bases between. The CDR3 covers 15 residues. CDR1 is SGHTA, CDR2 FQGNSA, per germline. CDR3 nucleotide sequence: TGTGCCAGCAGCACCAAGACAGGGAGGCAAGAGACCCAGTACTTC. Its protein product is CASSTKTGRQETQYF.

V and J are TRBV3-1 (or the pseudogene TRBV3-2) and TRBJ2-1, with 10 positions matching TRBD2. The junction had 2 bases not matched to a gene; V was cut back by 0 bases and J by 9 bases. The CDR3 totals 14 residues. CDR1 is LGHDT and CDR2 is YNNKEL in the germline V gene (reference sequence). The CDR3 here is CASSQDLAGVEQFF. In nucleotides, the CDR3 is TGTGCCAGCAGCCAAGACCTAGCGGGAGTTGAGCAGTTCTTC.

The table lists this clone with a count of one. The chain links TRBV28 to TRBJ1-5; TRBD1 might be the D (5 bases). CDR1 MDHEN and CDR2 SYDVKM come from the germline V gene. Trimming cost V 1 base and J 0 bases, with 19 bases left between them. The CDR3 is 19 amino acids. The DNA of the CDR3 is TGTGCCAGCAGTTTATTACAGGTCCTGGCCGCCTATAGCAATCAGCCCCAGCATTTT. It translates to CASSLLQVLAAYSNQPQHF.

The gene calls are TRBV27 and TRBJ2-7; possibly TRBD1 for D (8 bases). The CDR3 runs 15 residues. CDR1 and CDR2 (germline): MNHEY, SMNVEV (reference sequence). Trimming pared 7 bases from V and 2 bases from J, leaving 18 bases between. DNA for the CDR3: TGTGCCAGCACCCTACAGGGGGGGGGCGCCTACGAGCAGTACTTC. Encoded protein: CASTLQGGGAYEQYF.

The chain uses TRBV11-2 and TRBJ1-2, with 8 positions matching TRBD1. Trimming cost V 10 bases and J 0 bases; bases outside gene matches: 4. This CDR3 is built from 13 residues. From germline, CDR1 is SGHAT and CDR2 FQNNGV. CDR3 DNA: TGTGCCACGGAGGACAGGGCTAACTATGGCTACACCTTC. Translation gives CATEDRANYGYTF. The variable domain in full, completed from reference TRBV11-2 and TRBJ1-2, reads EAGVAQSPRYKIIEKRQSVAFWCNPISGHATLYWYQQILGQGPKLLIQFQNNGVVDDSQLPKDRFSAERLKGVDSTLKIQPAKLEDSAVYLCATEDRANYGYTFGSGTRLTVV.

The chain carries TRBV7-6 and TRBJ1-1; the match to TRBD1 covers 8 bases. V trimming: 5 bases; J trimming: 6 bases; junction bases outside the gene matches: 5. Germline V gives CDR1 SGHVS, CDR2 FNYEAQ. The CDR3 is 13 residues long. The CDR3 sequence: CASSPDRASEAFF. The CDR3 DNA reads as TGTGCCAGCAGCCCGGACAGGGCTTCTGAAGCTTTCTTT.

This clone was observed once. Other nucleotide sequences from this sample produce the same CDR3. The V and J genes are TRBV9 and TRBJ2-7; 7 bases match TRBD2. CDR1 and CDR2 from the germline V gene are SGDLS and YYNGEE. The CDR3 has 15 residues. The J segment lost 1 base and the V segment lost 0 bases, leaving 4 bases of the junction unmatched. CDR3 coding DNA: TGTGCCAGCAGCGTAGAGGGACTACCTTCCTACGAGCAGTACTTC. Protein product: CASSVEGLPSYEQYF. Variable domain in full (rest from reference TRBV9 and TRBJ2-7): DSGVTQTPKHLITATGQRVTLRCSPRSGDLSVYWYQQSLDQGLQFLIQYYNGEERAKGNILERFSAQQFPDLHSELNLSSLELGDSALYFCASSVEGLPSYEQYFGPGTRLTVT.

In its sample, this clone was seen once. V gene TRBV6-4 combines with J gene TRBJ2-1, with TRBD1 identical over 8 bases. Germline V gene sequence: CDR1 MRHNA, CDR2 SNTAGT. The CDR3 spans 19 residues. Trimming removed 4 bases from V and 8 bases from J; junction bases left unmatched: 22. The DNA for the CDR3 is TGTGCCAGCAGTGTCCTTGGGGCAGGGGGCAGGCTAGCGCCGGATGAGCAGTTCTTC. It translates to CASSVLGAGGRLAPDEQFF.

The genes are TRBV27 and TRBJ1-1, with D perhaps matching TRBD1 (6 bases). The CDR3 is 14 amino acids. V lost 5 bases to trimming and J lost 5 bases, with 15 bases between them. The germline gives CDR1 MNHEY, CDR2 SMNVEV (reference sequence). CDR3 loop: CASSNPGDWTEAFF. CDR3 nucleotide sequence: TGTGCCAGCAGTAACCCAGGGGATTGGACTGAAGCTTTCTTT.

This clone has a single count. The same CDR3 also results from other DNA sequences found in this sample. This CDR3 is CASSLSVAGYNEQFF. CDR3 nucleotides: TGTGCCAGCAGTTTAAGTGTCGCGGGGTACAATGAGCAGTTCTTC. V gene TRBV27 combines with J gene TRBJ2-1, with a tentative D call TRBD2 (6 bases). The germline V gene has CDR1 MNHEY and CDR2 SMNVEV (reference sequence). This CDR3 comprises 15 residues. The germline V and J ends were trimmed by 2 bases and 4 bases, with 12 bases remaining between them.

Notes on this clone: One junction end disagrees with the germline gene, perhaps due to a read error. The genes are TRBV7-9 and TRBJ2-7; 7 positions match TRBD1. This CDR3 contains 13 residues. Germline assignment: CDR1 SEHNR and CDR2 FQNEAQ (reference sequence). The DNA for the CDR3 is TGTGCCAGCAGCTTAGCCCGCCAGGGGGAGCAGTGCTTC. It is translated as CASSLARQGEQCF.

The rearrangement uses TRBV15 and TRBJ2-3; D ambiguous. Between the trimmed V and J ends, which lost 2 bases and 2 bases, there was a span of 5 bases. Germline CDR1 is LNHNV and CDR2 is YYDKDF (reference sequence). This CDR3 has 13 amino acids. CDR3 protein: CATSRRHTDTQYF. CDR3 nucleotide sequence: TGTGCCACCAGCAGACGACACACAGATACGCAGTATTTT.

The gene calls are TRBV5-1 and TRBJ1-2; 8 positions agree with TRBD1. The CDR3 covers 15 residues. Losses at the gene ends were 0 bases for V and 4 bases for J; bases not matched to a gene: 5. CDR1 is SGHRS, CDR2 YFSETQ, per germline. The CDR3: CASSLAGQGSYGYTF. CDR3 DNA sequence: TGCGCCAGCAGCTTGGCCGGACAGGGTTCCTATGGCTACACCTTC.

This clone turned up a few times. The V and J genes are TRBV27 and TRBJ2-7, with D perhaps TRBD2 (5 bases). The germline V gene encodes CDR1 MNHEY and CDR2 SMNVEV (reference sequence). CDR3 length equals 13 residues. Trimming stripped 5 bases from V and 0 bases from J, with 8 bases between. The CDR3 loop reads CASSKEGSYEQYF. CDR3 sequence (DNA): TGTGCCAGCAGTAAAGAGGGCTCCTACGAGCAGTACTTC.

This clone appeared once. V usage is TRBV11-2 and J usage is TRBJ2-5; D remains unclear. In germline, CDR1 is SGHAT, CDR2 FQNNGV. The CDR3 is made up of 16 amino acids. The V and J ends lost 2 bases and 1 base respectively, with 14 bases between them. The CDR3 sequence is CASSLSVPLGQETQYF. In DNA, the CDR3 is TGTGCCAGCAGCTTAAGTGTCCCGCTCGGCCAAGAGACCCAGTACTTC.

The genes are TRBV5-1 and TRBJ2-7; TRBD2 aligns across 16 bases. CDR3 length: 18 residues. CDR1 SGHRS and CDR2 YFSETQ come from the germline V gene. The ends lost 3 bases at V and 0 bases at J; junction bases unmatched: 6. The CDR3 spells CASSSGLAGGPVSYEQYF. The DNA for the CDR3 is TGCGCCAGCAGCTCGGGACTAGCGGGAGGGCCGGTCTCCTACGAGCAGTACTTC.